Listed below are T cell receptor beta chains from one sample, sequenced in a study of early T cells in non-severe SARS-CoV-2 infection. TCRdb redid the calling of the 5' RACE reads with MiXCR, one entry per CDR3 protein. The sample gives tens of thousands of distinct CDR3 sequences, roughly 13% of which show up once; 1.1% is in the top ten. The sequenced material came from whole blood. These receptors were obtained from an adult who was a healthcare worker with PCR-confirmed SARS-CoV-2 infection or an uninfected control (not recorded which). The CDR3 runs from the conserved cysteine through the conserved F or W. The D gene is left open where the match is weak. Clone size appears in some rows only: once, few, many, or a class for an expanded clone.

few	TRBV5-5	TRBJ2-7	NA	CASSLWSSEQYF	TGTGCCAGCAGCTTGTGGTCTTCCGAGCAGTACTTC
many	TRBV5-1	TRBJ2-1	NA	CASRKQGLSSDEQFF	TGCGCCAGCAGAAAACAGGGACTATCTAGCGATGAGCAGTTCTTC
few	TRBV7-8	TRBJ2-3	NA	CASSLVVNWQGADTQYF	TGTGCCAGCAGCTTAGTGGTTAACTGGCAGGGTGCAGATACGCAGTATTTT
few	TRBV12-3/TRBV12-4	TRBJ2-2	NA	CASSPPGTGELFF	TGTGCCAGCAGTCCCCCGGGAACCGGGGAGCTGTTTTTT
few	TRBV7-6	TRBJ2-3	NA	CASSRSLLSTDTQYF	TGTGCCAGCAGCCGTTCATTATTGAGCACAGATACGCAGTATTTT
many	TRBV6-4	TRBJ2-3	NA	CASSDSAGAAADTQYF	TGTGCCAGCAGTGACTCAGCCGGGGCGGCGGCAGATACGCAGTATTTT
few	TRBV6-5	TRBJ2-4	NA	CASSYSKWGKNIQYF	TGTGCCAGCAGTTACTCGAAGTGGGGCAAAAACATTCAGTACTTC
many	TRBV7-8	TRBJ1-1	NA	CASSLARSTTNTEAFF	TGTGCCAGCAGCTTAGCGAGAAGCACCACAAACACTGAAGCTTTCTTT
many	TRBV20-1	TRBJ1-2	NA	CSASDSPYGYTF	TGCAGTGCTTCGGACAGCCCATATGGCTACACCTTC
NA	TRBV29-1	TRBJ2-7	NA	CSVDDSLEQYF	TGCAGCGTTGACGACAGCCTCGAGCAGTACTTC
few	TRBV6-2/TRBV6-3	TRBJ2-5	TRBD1	CASSTGQSGETQYF	TGTGCCAGCAGCACGGGACAGAGCGGAGAGACCCAGTACTTC
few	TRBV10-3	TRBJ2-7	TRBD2	CAISDPGLAGAYEQYF	TGTGCCATCAGTGACCCGGGACTAGCGGGAGCCTACGAGCAGTACTTC
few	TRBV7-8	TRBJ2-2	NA	CASSPPVGELFF	TGTGCCAGCAGCCCCCCCGTAGGGGAGCTGTTTTTT
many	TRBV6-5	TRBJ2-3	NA	CASTGTDTQYF	TGTGCCAGCACCGGCACAGATACGCAGTATTTT
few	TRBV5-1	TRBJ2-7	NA	CASSFVQPGEQYF	TGCGCCAGCAGCTTCGTCCAGCCTGGCGAGCAGTACTTC
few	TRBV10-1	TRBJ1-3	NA	CASSDGGRGNTIYF	TGCGCCAGCAGTGATGGTGGTCGAGGAAACACCATATATTTT
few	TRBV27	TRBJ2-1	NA	CASSKRGTTHNEQFF	TGTGCCAGCAGTAAAAGGGGGACTACTCACAATGAGCAGTTCTTC
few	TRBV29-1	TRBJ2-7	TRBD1	CSVGGQGYYEQYF	TGCAGCGTTGGGGGACAGGGATACTACGAGCAGTACTTC
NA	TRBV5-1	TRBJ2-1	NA	CASSSGLYNEQFF	TGCGCCAGCAGCTCTGGGTTATACAATGAGCAGTTCTTC
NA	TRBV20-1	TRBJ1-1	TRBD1	CSARDETGFAEAFF	TGCAGTGCTAGAGACGAGACAGGGTTCGCTGAAGCTTTCTTT
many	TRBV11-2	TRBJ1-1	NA	CASSLDNRINTEAFF	TGTGCCAGCAGCTTAGATAATCGGATAAACACTGAAGCTTTCTTT
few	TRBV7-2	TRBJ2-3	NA	CASRRTSDTQYF	TGTGCCAGCAGACGGACCTCAGATACGCAGTATTTT
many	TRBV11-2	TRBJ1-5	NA	CASSQSLNQPQHF	TGTGCCAGCAGCCAAAGCCTGAATCAGCCCCAGCATTTT
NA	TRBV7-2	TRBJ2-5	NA	CASSFVRETQYF	TGTGCCAGCAGCTTTGTCCGGGAGACCCAGTACTTC
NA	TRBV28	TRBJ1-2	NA	CASLITGRNGYTF	TGTGCCAGCCTGATCACAGGGAGGAATGGCTACACCTTC
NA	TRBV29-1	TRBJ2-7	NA	CSVRRSYEQYF	TGCAGCGTTCGGAGGAGTTACGAGCAGTACTTC
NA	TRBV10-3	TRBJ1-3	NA	CATTRGIGNTIYF	TGTGCCACAACCCGGGGCATAGGAAACACCATATATTTT
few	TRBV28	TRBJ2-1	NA	CASSFLTRDNEQFF	TGTGCCAGCAGTTTTTTGACTAGGGATAATGAGCAGTTCTTC
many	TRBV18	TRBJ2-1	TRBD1	CASSRTGENEQFF	TGTGCCAGCTCACGGACAGGGGAGAATGAGCAGTTCTTC
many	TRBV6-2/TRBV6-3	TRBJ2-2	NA	CASSRGRTNTGELFF	TGTGCCAGCAGCAGGGGACGGACGAACACCGGGGAGCTGTTTTTT
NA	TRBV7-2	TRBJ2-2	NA	CASSLGYTGELFF	TGTGCCAGCAGCCTTGGATACACCGGGGAGCTGTTTTTT
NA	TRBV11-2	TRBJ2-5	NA	CASSRALLEMETQYF	TGTGCCAGCAGCCGGGCCCTTCTAGAGATGGAGACCCAGTACTTC
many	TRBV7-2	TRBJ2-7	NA	CASSLGHNEQYF	TGTGCCAGCAGCTTAGGGCATAACGAGCAGTACTTC
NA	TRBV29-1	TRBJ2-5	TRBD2	CSVEGPGGGTQYF	TGCAGCGTTGAAGGTCCCGGCGGGGGGACCCAGTACTTC
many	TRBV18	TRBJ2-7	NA	CASSPTTLSYEQYF	TGTGCCAGCTCCCCAACCACGCTCTCCTACGAGCAGTACTTC
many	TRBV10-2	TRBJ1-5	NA	CATQEGPSNQPQHF	TGCGCCACCCAGGAGGGACCGTCCAATCAGCCCCAGCATTTT
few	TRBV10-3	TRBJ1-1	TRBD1	CAISGTGNTEAFF	TGTGCCATCAGTGGGACAGGAAACACTGAAGCTTTCTTT
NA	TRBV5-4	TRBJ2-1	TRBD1	CASSRDRGSNEQFF	TGTGCCAGCAGCCGGGACAGGGGAAGCAATGAGCAGTTCTTC
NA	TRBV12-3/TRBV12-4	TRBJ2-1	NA	CASSPPALSSYNEQFF	TGTGCCAGCAGCCCCCCTGCGCTGAGCTCCTACAATGAGCAGTTCTTC
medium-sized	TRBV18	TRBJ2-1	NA	CASSPERGDRNEQFF	TGTGCCAGCTCACCGGAGCGGGGGGACAGGAATGAGCAGTTCTTC
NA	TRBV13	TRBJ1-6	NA	CASSLREASSPLHF	TGTGCCAGCAGCTTACGGGAGGCAAGCTCACCCCTCCACTTT
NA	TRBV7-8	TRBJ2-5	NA	CASSRGVSETQYF	TGTGCCAGCAGCCGAGGGGTATCGGAGACCCAGTACTTC
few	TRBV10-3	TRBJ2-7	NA	CAISAGTQKSYEQYF	TGTGCCATCAGTGCCGGGACACAAAAATCCTACGAGCAGTACTTC
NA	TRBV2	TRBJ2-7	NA	CASRGGDIEQYF	TGTGCCAGCAGAGGAGGGGACATCGAGCAGTACTTC
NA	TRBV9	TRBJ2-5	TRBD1	CASSLLGGPGETQYF	TGTGCCAGCAGCCTGCTAGGGGGCCCTGGGGAGACCCAGTACTTC
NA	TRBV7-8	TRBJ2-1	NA	CASSLYPEDSLGKEQFF	TGTGCCAGCAGCTTATATCCGGAGGACAGCTTGGGCAAGGAGCAGTTCTTC
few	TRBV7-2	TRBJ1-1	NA	CATITIGGSTEAFF	TGTGCCACCATAACCATAGGAGGGTCCACTGAAGCTTTCTTT
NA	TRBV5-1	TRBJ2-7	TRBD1	CASSLGVDRSFEQYF	TGCGCCAGCAGCCTGGGGGTGGACAGGAGCTTCGAGCAGTACTTC
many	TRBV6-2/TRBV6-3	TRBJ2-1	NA	CASSYSLGSNEQFF	TGTGCCAGCAGTTACTCGCTCGGGAGCAATGAGCAGTTCTTC
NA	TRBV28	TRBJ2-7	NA	CASSTGAGEQYF	TGTGCCAGCAGTACGGGAGCGGGCGAGCAGTACTTC
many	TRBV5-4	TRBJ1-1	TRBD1	CASSIRTGTMNTEAFF	TGTGCCAGCAGCATCAGGACAGGGACCATGAACACTGAAGCTTTCTTT
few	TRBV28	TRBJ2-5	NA	CASSDRLQETQYF	TGTGCCAGCAGTGACAGACTCCAAGAGACCCAGTACTTC
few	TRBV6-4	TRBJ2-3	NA	CASSSGEGDTQYF	TGTGCCAGCAGTTCGGGAGAAGGAGATACGCAGTATTTT
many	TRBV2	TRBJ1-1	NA	CASSESWNAGRAFF	TGTGCCAGCAGTGAGTCGTGGAACGCCGGTCGGGCTTTCTTT
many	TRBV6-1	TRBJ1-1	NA	CASSELGPFVRRGTEAFF	TGTGCCAGCAGTGAATTGGGACCCTTCGTCCGAAGGGGCACTGAAGCTTTCTTT
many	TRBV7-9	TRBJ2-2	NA	CASSLRENGELFF	TGTGCCAGCAGCCTGCGGGAAAACGGGGAGCTGTTTTTT
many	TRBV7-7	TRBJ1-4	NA	CASSPGFGTNEKLFF	TGTGCCAGCAGCCCGGGATTCGGAACTAATGAAAAACTGTTTTTT
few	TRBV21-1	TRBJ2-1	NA	CANFIGTSGNEQFF	TGTGCCAACTTCATAGGGACTAGCGGCAATGAGCAGTTCTTC
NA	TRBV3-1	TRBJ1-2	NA	CASSWDMNYGYTF	TGTGCCAGCAGTTGGGATATGAACTATGGCTACACCTTC
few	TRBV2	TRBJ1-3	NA	CASSVNLGTSGNTIYF	TGTGCCAGCAGTGTGAATCTAGGCACCTCTGGAAACACCATATATTTT